The present T cell receptor (beta chain) was sequenced within a study of graft-versus-host responses after intestinal transplantation. The data were produced by immunoSEQ multiplex PCR, yet TCRdb's version contains in-frame clones alone and is incomplete. In the table there are some 110,000 clones, just under 95% of which are singletons. About this clone: Its target is not known.

The study, taken as a whole, reports: Early after transplant, HvG clones declined as circulating GvH clones peaked.

Trimming cost V 1 base and J 3 bases, with 14 bases left between them. The V gene's germline CDR1 is SGHDT and CDR2 YYEEEE. The CDR3 is 16 amino acids. This rearrangement joins TRBV5-6 to TRBJ1-5; D might be TRBD1 (6 bases). This receptor was taken from a human donor who was the organ donor for an intestinal transplant. The sample in question was unstimulated CD8+ T cells sorted from spleen or lymph node cells, obtained before transplant. CDR3 in amino acids: CASSLYRGGLNQPQHF. Written as DNA, the CDR3 is TGTGCCAGCAGCTTGTATAGGGGGGGGCTCAATCAGCCCCAGCATTTT.